These T cell receptor beta chains were read from a single sample in a study of response to subunit inactivated influenza vaccine. MiXCR was run by TCRdb on the RT-PCR reads, yielding one entry per CDR3 protein. The table shows roughly 790,000 distinct CDR3 sequences, with approximately 21% occurring only once. The starting material was PBMCs from blood, obtained roughly 5 days after vaccination. The source is a man aged 50 or older who received an inactivated influenza vaccine. CDR3s include the opening cysteine and the closing phenylalanine or tryptophan.

V gene	J gene	CDR3 protein
TRBV5-1	TRBJ2-2	CASSPPPGYPNTGELFF
TRBV20-1	TRBJ2-3	CSARRGAGRSDTQYF
TRBV28	TRBJ2-4	CASSFGGRAKNIQYF
TRBV28	TRBJ2-1	CASSRTGRNNEQFF
TRBV5-1	TRBJ1-5	CASSLAGAAYQPQHF
TRBV12-3/TRBV12-4	TRBJ2-7	CASSGLAGGLYEQYF
TRBV28	TRBJ1-5	CASSPLRVGVVGNQPQHF
TRBV9	TRBJ2-5	CASSVDVGRAFQETQYF
TRBV20-1	TRBJ1-6	CSASVSTGGSPLHF
TRBV10-3	TRBJ2-7	CAISLGQYYEQYF
TRBV4-1	TRBJ2-6	CASSQDSRGANVLTF
TRBV10-3	TRBJ2-7	CAISELGGDKAYEQYF
TRBV12-3/TRBV12-4	TRBJ1-6	CASSLGQLNSPLHF
TRBV4-3	TRBJ2-2	CASSQDHGAAGELFF
TRBV9	TRBJ2-7	CASSSMGLGEQYF
TRBV7-2	TRBJ2-7	CASSLAGTSIYEQYF
TRBV28	TRBJ2-3	CASRSGSSTDTQYF
TRBV27	TRBJ2-2	CASGQPLGQGTGELFF
TRBV11-3	TRBJ2-1	CASSLGGTSGFNEQFF
TRBV3-1	TRBJ2-2	CASSHGSGNTGELFF
TRBV27	TRBJ1-1	CASSLLAGYTEAFF
TRBV12-3/TRBV12-4	TRBJ1-1	CASSTQAIGGTEAFF
TRBV10-2	TRBJ2-2	CASSELSSGELFF
TRBV29-1	TRBJ2-3	CSAGVDTQYF
TRBV12-3/TRBV12-4	TRBJ2-1	CASSLGDSGRASGEQFF
TRBV5-1	TRBJ2-7	CASSFRGSGRALSYEQYF
TRBV9	TRBJ2-1	CASSVGLAGAYNEQFF
TRBV3-1	TRBJ2-5	CASSQRTSGRETQYF
TRBV7-2	TRBJ2-7	CASSPPGAGWSYEQYF
TRBV7-2	TRBJ1-3	CASSNRANSGNTIYF
TRBV20-1	TRBJ2-5	CSARAPGRETQYF
TRBV20-1	TRBJ2-7	CSAREVPGAYEQYF
TRBV29-1	TRBJ2-3	CSVVPREEGTDTQYF